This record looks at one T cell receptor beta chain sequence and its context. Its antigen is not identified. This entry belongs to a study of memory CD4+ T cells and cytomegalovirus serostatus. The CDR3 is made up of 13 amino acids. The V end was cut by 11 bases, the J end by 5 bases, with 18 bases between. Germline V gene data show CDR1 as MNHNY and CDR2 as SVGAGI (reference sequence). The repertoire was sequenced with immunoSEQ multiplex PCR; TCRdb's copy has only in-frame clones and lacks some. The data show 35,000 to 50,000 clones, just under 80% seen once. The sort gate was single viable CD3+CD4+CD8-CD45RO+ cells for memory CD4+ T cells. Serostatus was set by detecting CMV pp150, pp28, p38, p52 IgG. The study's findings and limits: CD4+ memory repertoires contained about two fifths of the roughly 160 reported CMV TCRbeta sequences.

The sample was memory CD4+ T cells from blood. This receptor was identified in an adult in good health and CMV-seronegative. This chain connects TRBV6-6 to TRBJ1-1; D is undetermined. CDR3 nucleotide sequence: TGTGCCTGCCGAAGCGGTCCTAGGACTGAAGCTTTCTTT. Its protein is CACRSGPRTEAFF.